This TCR beta chain was found in a study of STAT5B mutations in CD4+ large granular lymphocyte leukemia (dated by TCRdb to about 2022). In terms of the full investigation: Among the healthy controls, the CDR3 'QG' motif was associated with a particular HLA allele. The TCRbeta repertoires of CD4+ T-cell large granular lymphocyte leukemia patients were compared with the TCRbeta repertoires of healthy blood donors. Flow cytometry on FACSCanto II or FACSVerse confirmed that purified fractions exceeded 95% purity among lymphocytes. The paper's findings and limits, for the study overall: Enrichment of TRBV06-family usage was observed among the top patient clones (8/27) relative to healthy controls (2/35). Greater clonality appeared to be present in CD4-sorted patient repertoires than in healthy CD4+ repertoires, and the difference was retained after the putative leukemic clones were removed. The data were not HLA-matched, and the higher clonality in CD4+ T-LGLL than in CD8+ T-LGLL could be due to the relatively small sample size. Main leukemic clonotypes were private to each patient, although about 25% of the main leukemic clonotypes were found at low frequency in the non-leukemic repertoires of other patients.

TCRbeta rearrangements were sequenced from genomic DNA using the immunoSEQ assay at survey resolution. The original pipeline was this. In the TCR sequencing data, the lowest productive clonotype frequency that could be detected was 2.59 x 10-5. Only productive TCRbeta rearrangements, meaning sequences that were complete and in-frame, were kept for the analyses. The clonality of each sample was calculated as Simpson clonality in the immunoSEQ Analyzer version 3.0. Based on frequency, clones were grouped as very rare, small, medium, large (1-20%) or hyperexpanded (>20%). Generation probabilities were estimated with OLGA 1.2.3, V-gene circos plots were generated with VDJtools, specificities were searched for in VDJdb, and CDR3 motifs were identified with GLIPH. The table comes from immuneACCESS by way of TCRdb, which keeps in-frame sequences with V and J called. Part of the clones is missing from these tables; in studies checked, under half for an unresolved V gene and the rest for unknown reasons. V and J calls and clone size are as listed in that table; D and trimming were resolved from the DNA. This sample holds about 50,000 clones; roughly 84% were observed only once. More than 0.35% of the sample belongs to the ten largest clones.

Concerning this clone itself: Its antigen target is currently unknown. One base away there is no much larger clone; base qualities are not given.

Buffy coats from 37 blood donors, supplied by the Finnish Red Cross blood service, were used as healthy controls. All TCR-sequenced material derived from peripheral blood: patient blood samples and healthy donor buffy coats. Peripheral blood mononuclear cells were isolated by Ficoll-Hypaque gradient centrifugation. CD4+ cells were purified magnetically from the buffy coats of healthy controls. The Gentra Puregene Cell and Tissue kit was used to extract genomic DNA, and a Qubit 2.0 fluorometer was used to measure the amount of genomic DNA. CDR1 and CDR2, looked up from the germline V gene, are SGHRS and YFSETQ. Cut back by 0 bases and 1 base, the V and J ends lie 10 bases apart. The CDR3 contains 15 residues, cysteine and phenylalanine counted. CDR3 DNA is the only sequence kept; it has 45 bases, read in frame from the first base.

The V and J segments used are TRBV5-1 and TRBJ1-1; possibly the D gene is TRBD1, per 6 matching bases. Sequencing used CD4+ T cells from blood buffy coats. The receptor was isolated from a human donor in good health. Here the CDR3 is given as CASSLVTGPNTEAFF. The nucleotides are TGCGCCAGCAGCTTGGTAACAGGGCCGAACACTGAAGCTTTCTTT.